These T cell receptor beta chains were read from a single sample in a study of vaccination and CD4 T cells after COVID-19. TCRdb processed the PCR reads anew with MiXCR; each CDR3 protein has one entry. The table has over 11,000 distinct CDR3 sequences, roughly 20% seen once. These receptors have no identified antigens. Input material: cultured CD4+ T cells from blood. The receptors stem from a human donor with COVID-19. Both conserved end residues are part of each CDR3. The D gene is left open where the match is weak. A row's size may be missing; if present it is once, few, many or a size class.

clone_size	v_call	j_call	d_call	cdr3_aa	cdr3_nt
NA	TRBV9	TRBJ1-1	NA	CASSAGLDTEAFF	TGTGCCAGCAGCGCGGGGTTGGACACTGAAGCTTTCTTT
medium-sized	TRBV20-1	TRBJ2-3	NA	CSATGSGTTDTQYF	TGCAGTGCTACGGGGAGTGGGACCACAGATACGCAGTATTTT
few	TRBV6-5	TRBJ2-3	NA	CASSYSAVEQDTQYF	TGTGCCAGCAGTTACTCGGCTGTGGAACAAGATACGCAGTATTTT
NA	TRBV12-3/TRBV12-4	TRBJ2-7	TRBD2	CASSLSGGAYEQYF	TGTGCCAGCAGCCTTAGCGGGGGGGCGTACGAGCAGTACTTC
NA	TRBV20-1	TRBJ1-1	NA	CSAPKPGTTEAFF	TGCAGTGCCCCCAAGCCGGGGACCACTGAAGCTTTCTTT
NA	TRBV5-1	TRBJ1-1	NA	CASTTGYTEAFF	TGCGCCAGCACCACGGGGTACACTGAAGCTTTCTTT
NA	TRBV12-3/TRBV12-4	TRBJ2-3	TRBD2	CASSPGGPSTDTQYF	TGTGCCAGCAGCCCGGGGGGGCCTAGCACAGATACGCAGTATTTT
NA	TRBV19	TRBJ1-2	NA	CASSINGYRYGYTF	TGTGCCAGTAGTATCAACGGCTACCGGTATGGCTACACCTTC
NA	TRBV15	TRBJ1-2	NA	CATSRDRDNYGYTF	TGTGCCACCAGCAGAGATCGGGATAACTATGGCTACACCTTC
few	TRBV9	TRBJ1-1	NA	CASSTPRAEAFF	TGTGCCAGCAGCACCCCCAGAGCGGAAGCTTTCTTT
NA	TRBV20-1	TRBJ2-3	NA	CSASLWDTQYF	TGCAGTGCTAGTCTATGGGATACGCAGTATTTT
medium-sized	TRBV7-2	TRBJ1-5	NA	CASSLVRADLNQPQHF	TGTGCCAGCAGCTTAGTCAGGGCGGACCTGAATCAGCCCCAGCATTTT
NA	TRBV19	TRBJ1-1	NA	CASSIGGGTEAFF	TGTGCCAGTAGTATAGGGGGGGGCACTGAAGCTTTCTTT
few	TRBV27	TRBJ2-5	TRBD1	CASSSGTGGVETQYF	TGTGCCAGCAGTTCCGGGACAGGGGGTGTGGAGACCCAGTACTTC
few	TRBV20-1	TRBJ2-5	NA	CSARDQGSLPTQYF	TGCAGTGCTAGAGATCAAGGGTCCCTTCCGACCCAGTACTTC
NA	TRBV2	TRBJ2-7	TRBD1	CASSEMGQGHEQYF	TGTGCCAGCAGTGAAATGGGACAGGGCCACGAGCAGTACTTC
few	TRBV19	TRBJ1-1	TRBD1	CASSRDRSSKAFF	TGTGCCAGTAGCCGGGACAGGTCGAGCAAAGCTTTCTTT
few	TRBV11-2	TRBJ2-2	TRBD1	CASSSMTGWAGELFF	TGTGCCAGCAGCTCGATGACAGGGTGGGCCGGGGAGCTGTTTTTT
NA	TRBV18	TRBJ2-2	TRBD1	CASSPTGTNTGELFF	TGTGCCAGCTCCCCGACAGGGACGAACACCGGGGAGCTGTTTTTT
NA	TRBV6-1	TRBJ2-1	TRBD2	CASSPSGGANNEQFF	TGTGCCAGCAGTCCTAGCGGGGGGGCCAACAATGAGCAGTTCTTC
NA	TRBV6-1	TRBJ1-1	NA	CASVGTMNTEAFF	TGTGCCAGCGTCGGGACAATGAACACTGAAGCTTTCTTT
NA	TRBV25-1	TRBJ1-4	NA	CASSDIRINEKLFF	TGTGCCAGCAGTGACATCCGGATCAATGAAAAACTGTTTTTT
NA	TRBV15	TRBJ1-2	NA	CATSRDGGGYTF	TGTGCCACCAGCAGAGATGGGGGTGGCTACACCTTC
NA	TRBV5-4	TRBJ2-2	NA	CASTGEGVSANTGELFF	TGTGCCAGCACGGGGGAGGGGGTATCTGCGAACACCGGGGAGCTGTTTTTT
NA	TRBV6-5	TRBJ2-7	TRBD1	CASSYNRDSTYEQYF	TGTGCCAGCAGTTACAACCGGGACAGTACTTACGAGCAGTACTTC
NA	TRBV9	TRBJ2-1	NA	CASSVEGGSNNEQFF	TGTGCCAGCAGCGTAGAAGGTGGGAGCAACAATGAGCAGTTCTTC
NA	TRBV5-4	TRBJ2-7	NA	CASSRSRQGGSYEQYF	TGTGCCAGCAGCAGATCACGACAGGGAGGATCCTACGAGCAGTACTTC
NA	TRBV2	TRBJ2-4	NA	CASSEGVNIQYF	TGTGCCAGCAGTGAAGGGGTGAACATTCAGTACTTC
NA	TRBV12-3/TRBV12-4	TRBJ1-5	NA	CASSLVAGGQPQHF	TGTGCCAGCAGTTTGGTAGCGGGTGGGCAGCCCCAGCATTTT
few	TRBV12-3/TRBV12-4	TRBJ2-3	NA	CASSPAGGGTDTQYF	TGTGCCAGCAGCCCAGCAGGGGGGGGCACAGATACGCAGTATTTT
few	TRBV5-4	TRBJ2-5	TRBD2	CASSPGGGGETQYF	TGTGCCAGCAGCCCCGGTGGGGGGGGAGAGACCCAGTACTTC
few	TRBV6-9	TRBJ1-1	NA	CASTKPPDSDHTEAFF	TGTGCCAGCACCAAACCTCCAGACAGCGACCACACTGAAGCTTTCTTT
once	TRBV5-6	TRBJ1-3	NA	CASSPASGNTIYF	TGTGCCAGCAGCCCGGCCTCTGGAAACACCATATATTTT
NA	TRBV6-1	TRBJ1-1	NA	CASSAVTANTEALF	TGTGCCAGCAGTGCCGTGACAGCGAACACTGAAGCTTTGTTT
NA	TRBV7-8	TRBJ2-7	TRBD1	CASSRGQLSYEQYF	TGTGCCAGCAGCCGGGGACAGCTCTCCTACGAGCAGTACTTC
NA	TRBV7-9	TRBJ1-1	NA	CASSRHENTEAFF	TGTGCCAGCAGCCGTCATGAGAACACTGAAGCTTTCTTT
NA	TRBV9	TRBJ2-7	NA	CASSVGWSTYEQYF	TGTGCCAGCAGCGTAGGTTGGTCCACCTACGAGCAGTACTTC
few	TRBV19	TRBJ2-2	TRBD1	CASTPRGDRVLELFF	TGTGCCAGTACCCCGAGAGGGGACAGGGTTCTGGAGCTGTTTTTT
NA	TRBV7-2	TRBJ2-3	NA	CASSARASSTDTQYF	TGTGCCAGCAGCGCTAGAGCCTCTAGCACAGATACGCAGTATTTT
medium-sized	TRBV11-2	TRBJ1-2	TRBD1	CASSLGQGYGYTF	TGTGCCAGCAGCCTGGGACAGGGGTATGGCTACACCTTC
NA	TRBV4-2	TRBJ2-3	TRBD2	CASSHWGGTDTQYF	TGTGCCAGCAGCCACTGGGGGGGAACAGATACGCAGTATTTT
few	TRBV5-4	TRBJ2-2	TRBD2	CASRSRTSGSPGELFF	TGTGCCAGCAGATCCAGGACTAGCGGGAGCCCCGGGGAGCTGTTTTTT
few	TRBV7-2	TRBJ2-1	TRBD2	CASSLTPGGHEQFF	TGTGCCAGCAGCTTAACGCCGGGGGGGCATGAGCAGTTCTTC
NA	TRBV2	TRBJ2-4	NA	CASSGGRGMVQYF	TGTGCCAGCAGTGGGGGTCGGGGTATGGTTCAGTACTTC
NA	TRBV6-1	TRBJ2-3	NA	CASRNRWGAEDTQYF	TGTGCCAGCAGAAATAGGTGGGGGGCCGAAGATACGCAGTATTTT
NA	TRBV6-4	TRBJ1-2	NA	CASSDAGRGYTF	TGTGCCAGCAGTGACGCAGGGAGGGGCTACACCTTC
NA	TRBV10-1	TRBJ2-5	NA	CASVKGQNLKETQYF	TGCGCCAGCGTGAAAGGACAGAATCTAAAAGAGACCCAGTACTTC
large	TRBV6-5	TRBJ1-2	TRBD1	CASSYSDRGLSGYTF	TGTGCCAGCAGTTACTCGGACAGGGGGCTATCGGGCTACACCTTC
NA	TRBV5-8	TRBJ2-7	NA	CASSLGSLRQPSYEQYF	TGTGCCAGCAGCCTAGGTTCCCTGCGGCAACCCTCCTACGAGCAGTACTTC
NA	TRBV20-1	TRBJ2-7	TRBD1	CSAPARGPYEQYF	TGCAGTGCCCCAGCCAGGGGGCCCTACGAGCAGTACTTC
NA	TRBV5-4	TRBJ2-7	TRBD1	CASSSRQGAYEQYF	TGTGCCAGCAGCTCAAGACAGGGGGCCTACGAGCAGTACTTC
NA	TRBV28	TRBJ2-5	TRBD2	CASSLGLAGGYSKETQYF	TGTGCCAGCAGTTTGGGACTAGCGGGGGGATATTCAAAAGAGACCCAGTACTTC